A single sample is the source of the 9 T cell receptor beta chains below, sequenced in a study of T cell changes during pregnancy in multiple sclerosis. Clones were sequenced by immunoSEQ multiplex PCR, and TCRdb holds only the in-frame ones, with some missing. Here the sample spans tens of thousands of clones, 85% to 95% being singletons. The sample was peripheral blood, taken in the third trimester of pregnancy. These receptors were obtained from a female donor in good health, enrolled as a control in a pregnancy study.

V gene TRBV28 combines with J gene TRBJ1-5, with D tentatively TRBD1 (5 bases). The CDR3 totals 13 residues. From germline, CDR1 is MDHEN and CDR2 SYDVKM. V lost 5 bases to trimming and J lost 3 bases, with 8 bases between them. The CDR3 loop is CASSAGINQPQHF. CDR3 coding DNA: TGTGCCAGCAGTGCAGGGATCAATCAGCCCCAGCATTTT. The variable domain in full, with the rest retrieved from reference TRBV28 and TRBJ1-5, is DVKVTQSSRYLVKRTGEKVFLECVQDMDHENMFWYRQDPGLGLRLIYFSYDVKMKEKGDIPEGYSVSREKKERFSLILESASTNQTSMYLCASSAGINQPQHFGDGTRLSIL.

The CDR3 DNA sequence: TGTGCCAGCAGACTACTAGCGGGAGGCAGGGAGCAGTACTTC. This codes for CASRLLAGGREQYF. The chain couples TRBV11-2 to TRBJ2-7; 12 bases fit TRBD2. V shed 6 bases, J shed 7 bases, and the junction held 7 bases outside the gene matches. This CDR3 contains 14 residues. CDR1 is SGHAT and CDR2 is FQNNGV in the germline V gene.

The V call is TRBV7-2, the J call TRBJ2-7; unclear D gene. The germline V gene has CDR1 SGHTA and CDR2 FQGNSA. Deletions cut 4 bases from V and 0 bases from J, with 16 bases between. The CDR3 runs to 16 residues. CDR3 sequence reads: CASSSNPPRSSYEQYF. DNA for the CDR3: TGTGCCAGCAGCTCCAATCCCCCAAGGAGCTCCTACGAGCAGTACTTC.

The chain couples TRBV5-6 to TRBJ2-3; 11 bases agree with TRBD2. The germline V gene encodes CDR1 SGHDT and CDR2 YYEEEE. This CDR3 region has 16 residues. V trimming: 3 bases; J trimming: 4 bases; junction bases outside the gene matches: 7. The CDR3 DNA reads as TGTGCCAGCAGCTGGAGTCCTAGCGGGAGGCCAGATACGCAGTATTTT. Translated, it gives CASSWSPSGRPDTQYF.

The V call is TRBV7-9, the J call TRBJ1-5; 7 bases line up with TRBD1. This CDR3 has 15 residues. Trimming cost V 5 bases and J 2 bases; bases outside gene matches: 6. In germline, CDR1 is SEHNR, CDR2 FQNEAQ (reference sequence). The CDR3 reads CASSTQGSGNQPQHF. As DNA, the CDR3 is TGTGCCAGCAGCACACAGGGGTCGGGCAATCAGCCCCAGCATTTT. Drawing the rest from reference TRBV7-9 and TRBJ1-5, the complete variable domain is DTGVSQNPRHKITKRGQNVTFRCDPISEHNRLYWYRQTLGQGPEFLTYFQNEAQLEKSRLLSDRFSAERPKGSFSTLEIQRTEQGDSAMYLCASSTQGSGNQPQHFGDGTRLSIL.

V is TRBV23-1 and J is TRBJ2-3, with D perhaps TRBD1 (6 bases). TRBV23-1 is known as an ORF, though its function is uncertain. V lost 5 bases and J lost 7, with 7 bases in between. CDR3 length equals 11 residues. The CDR3 reads CASSRGNTQYF. As DNA, the CDR3 is TGCGCCAGCAGTAGGGGGAATACGCAGTATTTT.

The chain links TRBV6-5 to TRBJ2-7; 8 bases agree with TRBD2. The germline V gene encodes CDR1 MNHEY and CDR2 SVGAGI. V lost 6 bases and J lost 2; bases outside the gene matches: 9. CDR3 length: 15 residues. The CDR3 here is CASRLGLGDTYEQYF. In DNA, the CDR3 is TGTGCCAGCAGATTGGGACTAGGGGATACCTACGAGCAGTACTTC.

The J gene is TRBJ2-7, the V gene TRBV5-1; 10 bases map to TRBD1. This CDR3 is 17 amino acids long. Germline V gene lookup returns CDR1 SGHRS and CDR2 YFSETQ. The trim removed 1 base at V and 4 bases at J, leaving 11 bases unmatched. The chain's CDR3 is CASSLLPRGQGWYEQYF. DNA of the CDR3: TGCGCCAGCAGCTTGTTACCCCGGGGACAGGGGTGGTACGAGCAGTACTTC.

V gene TRBV9 combines with J gene TRBJ2-3; D perhaps matches TRBD2 (6 bases). Trimming took 1 base from V and 1 from J, leaving 19 bases between them. Per the germline V gene, CDR1 is SGDLS and CDR2 is YYNGEE. The CDR3 is made up of 18 amino acids. The CDR3 bases are TGTGCCAGCAGCGTACTATCCAACCGGGAGTTTGGCACAGATACGCAGTATTTT. Translating gives CASSVLSNREFGTDTQYF.